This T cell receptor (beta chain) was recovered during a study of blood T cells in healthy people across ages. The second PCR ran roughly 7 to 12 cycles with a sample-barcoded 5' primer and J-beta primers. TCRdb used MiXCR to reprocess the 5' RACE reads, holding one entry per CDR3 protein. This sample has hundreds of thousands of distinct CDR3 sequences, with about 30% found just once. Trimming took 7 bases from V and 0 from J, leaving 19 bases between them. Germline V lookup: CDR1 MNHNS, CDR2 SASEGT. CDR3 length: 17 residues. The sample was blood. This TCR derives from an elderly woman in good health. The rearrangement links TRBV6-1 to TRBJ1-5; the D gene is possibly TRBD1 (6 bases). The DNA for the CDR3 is TGTGCCAGCACCTTCCGGAGGACAGCGTATAGCAATCAGCCCCAGCATTTT. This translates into CASTFRRTAYSNQPQHF.